This T cell receptor (beta chain) was recovered during a study of response to subunit inactivated influenza vaccine. Each CDR3 protein gets one entry after TCRdb re-called the RT-PCR reads with MiXCR. The data hold about 700,000 distinct CDR3 sequences, with approximately 15% observed a single time. Only a few counts were recorded for this clonotype. What it binds is not known. Germline loops: CDR1 DFQATT, CDR2 SNEGSKA (reference sequence). After removal of 2 bases from V and 4 bases from J, the junction contained 6 bases not matched to a gene. CDR3 length equals 14 residues. Whole-study results and caveats: The authors put forward the suggestion that each seasonal influenza vaccination may bring in only a limited number of new T cells.

Sequencing used PBMCs from blood, obtained 14 to 15 days before vaccination. The V gene is TRBV20-1, the J gene TRBJ2-3; 7 nucleotides agree with TRBD2. The source is a man aged 50 to 59 who received an inactivated influenza vaccine. The CDR3 DNA reads TGCAGTGCTAGATGGCGGGAGAGGCCAGATACGCAGTATTTT. Protein sequence: CSARWRERPDTQYF.